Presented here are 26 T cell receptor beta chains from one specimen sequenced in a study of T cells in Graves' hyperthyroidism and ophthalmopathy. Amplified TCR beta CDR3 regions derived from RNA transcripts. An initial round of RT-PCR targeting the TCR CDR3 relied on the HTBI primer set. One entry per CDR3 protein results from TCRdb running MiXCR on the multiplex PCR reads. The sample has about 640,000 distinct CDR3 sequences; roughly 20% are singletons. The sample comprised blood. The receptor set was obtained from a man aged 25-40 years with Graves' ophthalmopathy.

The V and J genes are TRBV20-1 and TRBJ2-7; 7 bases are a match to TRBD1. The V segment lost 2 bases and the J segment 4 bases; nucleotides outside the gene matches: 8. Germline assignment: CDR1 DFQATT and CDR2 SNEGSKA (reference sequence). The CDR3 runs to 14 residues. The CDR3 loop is CSARSPGQLYEQYF. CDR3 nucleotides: TGCAGTGCTAGATCCCCGGGACAGCTGTACGAGCAGTACTTC.

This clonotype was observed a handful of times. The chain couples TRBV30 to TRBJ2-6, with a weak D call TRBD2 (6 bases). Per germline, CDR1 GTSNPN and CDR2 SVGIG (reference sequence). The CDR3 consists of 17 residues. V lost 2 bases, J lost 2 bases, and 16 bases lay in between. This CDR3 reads CAWSFPGRGTGANVLTF. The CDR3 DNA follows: TGTGCCTGGAGTTTTCCGGGACGGGGGACTGGGGCCAACGTCCTGACTTTC.

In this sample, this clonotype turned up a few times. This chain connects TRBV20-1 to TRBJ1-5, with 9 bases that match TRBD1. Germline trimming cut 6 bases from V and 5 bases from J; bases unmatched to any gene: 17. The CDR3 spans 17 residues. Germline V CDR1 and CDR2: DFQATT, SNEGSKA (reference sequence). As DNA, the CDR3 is TGCAGTGCCGAAAGGGGACAGGGTGGAAGTTTGGATCAGCCCCAGCATTTT. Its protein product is CSAERGQGGSLDQPQHF.

The CDR3 bases are TGTGCCAGCTCACCATCATGGGGACAGGGGACCGCAGATACGCAGTATTTT. This sequence encodes CASSPSWGQGTADTQYF. This chain connects TRBV18 to TRBJ2-3, with 10 bases fitting TRBD1. Per the germline V gene, CDR1 is KGHSH and CDR2 is LQKENI. V lost 2 bases and J lost 4; bases outside the gene matches: 9. The CDR3 totals 17 residues. The full variable domain, with the rest looked up from reference TRBV18 and TRBJ2-3, is NAGVMQNPRHLVRRRGQEARLRCSPMKGHSHVYWYRQLPEEGLKFMVYLQKENIIDESGMPKERFSAEFPKEGPSILRIQQVVRGDSAAYFCASSPSWGQGTADTQYFGPGTRLTVL.

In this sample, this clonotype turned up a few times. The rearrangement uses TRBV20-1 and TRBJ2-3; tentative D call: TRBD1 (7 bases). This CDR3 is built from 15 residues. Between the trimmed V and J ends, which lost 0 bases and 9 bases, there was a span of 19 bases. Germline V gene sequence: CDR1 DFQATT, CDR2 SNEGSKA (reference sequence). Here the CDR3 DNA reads TGCAGTGCTAGAGATGGGGGGACAGTCCTGGGGACGCAGTATTTT. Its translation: CSARDGGTVLGTQYF.

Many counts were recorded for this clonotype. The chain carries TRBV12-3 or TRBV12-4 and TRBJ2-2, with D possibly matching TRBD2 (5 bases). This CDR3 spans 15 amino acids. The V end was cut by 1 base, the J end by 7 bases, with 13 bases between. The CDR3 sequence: CASSLDRGYHGELFF. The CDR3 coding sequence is TGTGCCAGCAGTTTAGATCGCGGGTATCACGGGGAGCTGTTTTTT.

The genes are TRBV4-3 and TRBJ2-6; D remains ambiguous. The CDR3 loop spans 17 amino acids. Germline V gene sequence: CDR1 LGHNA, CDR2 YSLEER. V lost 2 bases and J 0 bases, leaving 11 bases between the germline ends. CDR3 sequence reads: CASSQTYQSSGANVLTF. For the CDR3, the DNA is TGCGCCAGCAGCCAAACCTACCAGAGCTCTGGGGCCAACGTCCTGACTTTC.

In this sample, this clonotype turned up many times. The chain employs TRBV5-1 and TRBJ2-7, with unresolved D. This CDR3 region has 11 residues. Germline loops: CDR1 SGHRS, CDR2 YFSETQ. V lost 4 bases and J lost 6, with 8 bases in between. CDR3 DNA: TGCGCCAGCAGCGGCACGAGCGAGCAGTACTTC. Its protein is CASSGTSEQYF.

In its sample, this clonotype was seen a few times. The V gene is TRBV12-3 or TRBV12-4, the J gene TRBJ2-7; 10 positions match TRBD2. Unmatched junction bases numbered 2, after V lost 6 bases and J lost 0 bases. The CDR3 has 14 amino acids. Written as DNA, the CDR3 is TGTGCCAGCAGGGAGCGGGAGGGCTCCTACGAGCAGTACTTC. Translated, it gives CASREREGSYEQYF.

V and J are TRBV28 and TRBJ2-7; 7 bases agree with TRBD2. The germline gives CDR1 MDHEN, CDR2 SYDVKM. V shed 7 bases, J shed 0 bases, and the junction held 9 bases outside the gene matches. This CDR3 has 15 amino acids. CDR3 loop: CASTNRGDTSYEQYF. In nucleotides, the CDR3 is TGTGCCAGCACAAATCGGGGGGATACCTCCTACGAGCAGTACTTC. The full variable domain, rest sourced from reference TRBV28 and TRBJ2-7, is DVKVTQSSRYLVKRTGEKVFLECVQDMDHENMFWYRQDPGLGLRLIYFSYDVKMKEKGDIPEGYSVSREKKERFSLILESASTNQTSMYLCASTNRGDTSYEQYFGPGTRLTVT.

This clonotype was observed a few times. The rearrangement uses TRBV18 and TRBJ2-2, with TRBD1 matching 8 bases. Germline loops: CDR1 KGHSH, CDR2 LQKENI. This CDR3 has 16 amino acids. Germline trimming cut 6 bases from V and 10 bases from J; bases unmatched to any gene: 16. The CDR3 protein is CASSEPIGTGSKELFF. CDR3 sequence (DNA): TGTGCCAGCTCGGAGCCCATCGGGACAGGTTCTAAGGAGCTGTTTTTT.

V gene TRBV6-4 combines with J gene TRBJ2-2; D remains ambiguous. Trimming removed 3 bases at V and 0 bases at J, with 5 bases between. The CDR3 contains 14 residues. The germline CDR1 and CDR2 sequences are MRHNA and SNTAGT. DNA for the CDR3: TGTGCCAGCAGTGAAATCGCGAACACCGGGGAGCTGTTTTTT. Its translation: CASSEIANTGELFF.

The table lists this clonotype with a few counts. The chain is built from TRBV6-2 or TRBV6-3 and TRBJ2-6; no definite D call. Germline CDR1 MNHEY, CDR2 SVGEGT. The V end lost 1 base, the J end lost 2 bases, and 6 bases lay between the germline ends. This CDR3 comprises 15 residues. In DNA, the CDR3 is TGTGCCAGCAGTTACTTGCACACTGGGGCCAACGTCCTGACTTTC. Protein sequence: CASSYLHTGANVLTF.

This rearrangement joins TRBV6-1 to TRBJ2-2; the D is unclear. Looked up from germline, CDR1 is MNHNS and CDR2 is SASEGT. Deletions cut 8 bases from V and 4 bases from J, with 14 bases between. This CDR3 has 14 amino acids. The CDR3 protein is CASVYEPPTGELFF. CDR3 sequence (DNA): TGTGCCAGCGTATACGAACCGCCCACCGGGGAGCTGTTTTTT.

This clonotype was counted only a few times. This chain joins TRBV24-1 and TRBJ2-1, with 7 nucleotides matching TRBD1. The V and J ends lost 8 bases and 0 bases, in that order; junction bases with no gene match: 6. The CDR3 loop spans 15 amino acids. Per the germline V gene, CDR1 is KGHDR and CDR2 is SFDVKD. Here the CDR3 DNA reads TGTGCCACCAACAGGGGCCCCAGCTCCTACAATGAGCAGTTCTTC. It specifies CATNRGPSSYNEQFF.

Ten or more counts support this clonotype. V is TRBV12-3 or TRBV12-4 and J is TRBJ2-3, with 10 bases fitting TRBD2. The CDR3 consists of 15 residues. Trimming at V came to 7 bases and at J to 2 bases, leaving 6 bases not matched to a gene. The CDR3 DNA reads TGTGCCAGCATCCATAGCGGGAGGACCACAGATACGCAGTATTTT. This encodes CASIHSGRTTDTQYF.

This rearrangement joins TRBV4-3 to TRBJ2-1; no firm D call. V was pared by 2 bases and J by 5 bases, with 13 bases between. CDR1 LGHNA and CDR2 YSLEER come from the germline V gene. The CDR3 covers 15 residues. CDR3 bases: TGCGCCAGCAGCCAAACCCGAACCGACCACAATGAGCAGTTCTTC. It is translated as CASSQTRTDHNEQFF.

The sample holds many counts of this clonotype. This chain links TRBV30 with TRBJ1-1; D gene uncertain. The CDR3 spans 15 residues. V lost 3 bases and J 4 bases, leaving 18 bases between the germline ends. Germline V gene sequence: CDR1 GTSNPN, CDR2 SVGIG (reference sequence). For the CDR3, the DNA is TGTGCCTGGAGAAGGGTACAGCGTGGGATCACTGAAGCTTTCTTT. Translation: CAWRRVQRGITEAFF.

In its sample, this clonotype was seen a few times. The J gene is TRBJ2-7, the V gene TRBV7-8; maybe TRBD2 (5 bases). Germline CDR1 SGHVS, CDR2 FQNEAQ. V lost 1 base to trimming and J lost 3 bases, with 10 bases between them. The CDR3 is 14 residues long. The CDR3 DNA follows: TGTGCCAGCAGCTTAGATCCAGCGGTCTACGAGCAGTACTTC. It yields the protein CASSLDPAVYEQYF. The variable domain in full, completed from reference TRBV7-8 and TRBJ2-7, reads GAGVSQSPRYKVAKRGQDVALRCDPISGHVSLFWYQQALGQGPEFLTYFQNEAQLDKSGLPSDRFFAERPEGSVSTLKIQRTQQEDSAVYLCASSLDPAVYEQYFGPGTRLTVT.

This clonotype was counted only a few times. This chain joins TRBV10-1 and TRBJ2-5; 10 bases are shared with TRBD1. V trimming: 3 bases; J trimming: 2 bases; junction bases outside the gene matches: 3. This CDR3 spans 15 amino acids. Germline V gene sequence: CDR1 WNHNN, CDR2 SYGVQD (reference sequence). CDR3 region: CASSDLGQGQETQYF. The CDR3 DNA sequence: TGCGCCAGCAGTGATTTGGGACAGGGGCAAGAGACCCAGTACTTC.

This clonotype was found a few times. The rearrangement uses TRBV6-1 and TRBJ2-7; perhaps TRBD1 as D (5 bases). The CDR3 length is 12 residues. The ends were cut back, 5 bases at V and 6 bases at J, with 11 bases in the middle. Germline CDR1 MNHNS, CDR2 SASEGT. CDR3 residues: CASSSWTREQYF. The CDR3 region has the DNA TGTGCCAGCAGTTCTTGGACACGCGAGCAGTACTTC.

The CDR3 coding sequence is TGTGCCACGGGACGTAACAATGAGCAGTTCTTC. Its protein is CATGRNNEQFF. V is TRBV15 and J is TRBJ2-1, with D tentatively TRBD1 or TRBD2 (5 bases each). V was clipped by 9 bases and J by 5 bases, with 8 bases between them. This CDR3 region has 11 residues. Germline lookup yields CDR1 LNHNV and CDR2 YYDKDF (reference sequence).

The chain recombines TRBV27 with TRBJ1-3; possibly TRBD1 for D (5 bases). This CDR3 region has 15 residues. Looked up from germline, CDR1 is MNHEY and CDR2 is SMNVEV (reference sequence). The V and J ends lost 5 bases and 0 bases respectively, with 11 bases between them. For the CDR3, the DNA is TGTGCCAGCAGTCCCGGACACCTCTCTGGAAACACCATATATTTT. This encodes CASSPGHLSGNTIYF.

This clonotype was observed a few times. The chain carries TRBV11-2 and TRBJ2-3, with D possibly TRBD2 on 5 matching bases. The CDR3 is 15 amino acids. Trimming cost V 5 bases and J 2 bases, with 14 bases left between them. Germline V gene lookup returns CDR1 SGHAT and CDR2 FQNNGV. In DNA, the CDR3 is TGTGCCAGCAGCCAAGCCGGGATATACACAGATACGCAGTATTTT. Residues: CASSQAGIYTDTQYF. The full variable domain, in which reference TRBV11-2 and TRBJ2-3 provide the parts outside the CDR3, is EAGVAQSPRYKIIEKRQSVAFWCNPISGHATLYWYQQILGQGPKLLIQFQNNGVVDDSQLPKDRFSAERLKGVDSTLKIQPAKLEDSAVYLCASSQAGIYTDTQYFGPGTRLTVL.

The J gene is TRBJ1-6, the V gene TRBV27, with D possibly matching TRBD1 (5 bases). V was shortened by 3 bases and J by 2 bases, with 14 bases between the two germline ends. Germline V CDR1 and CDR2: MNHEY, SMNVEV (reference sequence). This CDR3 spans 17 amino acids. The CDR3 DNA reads TGTGCCAGCAGTTTGGACCCCGACAGTCCCTATAATTCACCCCTCCACTTT. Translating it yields CASSLDPDSPYNSPLHF.

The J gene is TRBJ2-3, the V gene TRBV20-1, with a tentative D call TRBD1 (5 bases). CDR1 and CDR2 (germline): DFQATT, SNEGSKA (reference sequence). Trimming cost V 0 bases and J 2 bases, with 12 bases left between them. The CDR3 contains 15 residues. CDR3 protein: CSARDGVTVTDTQYF. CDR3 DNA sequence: TGCAGTGCTAGAGATGGGGTGACAGTCACAGATACGCAGTATTTT.